This T cell receptor (beta chain) emerged from a study of early T cells in non-severe SARS-CoV-2 infection (TCRdb year 2021). The study in broad terms: Because TCR sequencing was done on bulk RNA from unsorted whole blood, the alpha and beta chains could not be paired. Paper-wide results and their limitations: Matching against VDJdb was skewed toward anti-spike CD8 responses, likely underestimated virus-specific expansions, and missed private and CD4 specificities.

This was a case-control study nested in a cohort of healthcare workers in London, UK, who had nasopharyngeal swab PCR tests and blood samples taken every week. Healthcare workers were enrolled in the week of the UK lockdown, from 23 to 31 March 2020, and were followed every week for up to roughly 16 weeks. This clonotype was seen more than once but under ten times. Its binding antigen is unknown. Base qualities were left out, and no much larger clone turns up one base away. Library preparation used 5' RACE. The run used a NextSeq 500. The TCR library protocol attached unique molecular identifiers to individual cDNA molecules to correct for sequencing error and PCR bias. Both TCR alpha and beta chains were sequenced, and tight co-correlation was observed between alpha and beta sequence abundances in each sample. Regarding the original processing steps: Decombinator V4 was used to annotate the V gene, J gene and CDR3 of the TCR sequences. Expanded TCRs were defined as changing significantly between any two time points under a Poisson model with p below 0.0001. Abundances of TCRs were expressed as counts per million after normalisation to the total number of TCRs sequenced in each sample. TRAV1-2 paired with TRAJ12, TRAJ20 or TRAJ33 defined MAIT TCRs, while TRAV10 paired with TRAJ18 defined iNKT TCRs. A search of VDJdb, accessed on 1 November 2021, was run for TCRs annotated to CMV, EBV and SARS-CoV-2, with TCRs annotated for multiple antigens excluded. TCRdb reprocessed the public reads (quality trimming at Q25 with fastp, clone calling with MiXCR) and kept in-frame beta chains. Under each unique CDR3 protein, matching rows form one entry showing the most common genes and DNA. It is TCRdb's table, rather than the study itself, that gives the V and J calls and clone size. The sample table holds tens of thousands of distinct CDR3 sequences, of which roughly 13% were seen once. The ten biggest clones cover 1.1% of the sample.

The V end loses 3 bases and the J end loses 0 bases, and a stretch of 15 bases separates them. The CDR3 has 15 amino acids, counting the end cysteine and phenylalanine. The only DNA kept is the CDR3, 45 bases in frame from the first base. CDR1 is given as DFQATT and CDR2 as SNEGSKA, both from the germline V gene (reference sequence). The source is an adult who was a healthcare worker with PCR-confirmed SARS-CoV-2 infection or an uninfected control (not recorded which). Sequencing used whole blood. This chain is built from TRBV20-1 and TRBJ2-7, with no D gene named confidently. The CDR3 is CSARTLSGDSYEQYF. The bases read TGCAGTGCTAGGACTTTATCGGGCGACTCCTACGAGCAGTACTTC.